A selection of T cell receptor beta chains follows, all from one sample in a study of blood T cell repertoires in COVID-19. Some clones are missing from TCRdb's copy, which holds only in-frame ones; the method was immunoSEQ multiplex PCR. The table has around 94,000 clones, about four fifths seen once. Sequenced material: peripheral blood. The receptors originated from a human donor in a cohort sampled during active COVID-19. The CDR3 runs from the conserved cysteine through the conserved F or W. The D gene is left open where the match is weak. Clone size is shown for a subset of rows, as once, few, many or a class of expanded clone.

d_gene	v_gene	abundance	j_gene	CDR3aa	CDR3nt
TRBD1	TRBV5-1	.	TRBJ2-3	CASTPGQGPTDTQYF	TGCGCCAGCACGCCGGGACAGGGACCCACAGATACGCAGTATTTT
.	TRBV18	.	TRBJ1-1	CASSAGAGTEAFF	TGTGCCAGCTCCGCGGGGGCCGGCACTGAAGCTTTCTTT
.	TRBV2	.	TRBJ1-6	CASSEGANNSPLHF	TGTGCCAGCAGTGAAGGAGCGAATAATTCACCCCTCCACTTT
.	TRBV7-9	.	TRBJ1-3	CASSPGTPKGRGGGNTIYF	TGTGCCAGCAGCCCCGGGACCCCGAAGGGTCGAGGAGGGGGAAACACCATATATTTT
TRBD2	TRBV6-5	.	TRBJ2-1	CASSPSGTYNEQFF	TGTGCCAGCAGTCCTAGCGGAACCTACAATGAGCAGTTCTTC
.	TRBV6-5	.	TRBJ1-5	CASSRYQGRNQPQHF	TGTGCCAGCAGTCGTTACCAGGGGCGCAATCAGCCCCAGCATTTT
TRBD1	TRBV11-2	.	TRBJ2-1	CASSLGPRQGAREQFF	TGTGCCAGCAGCTTAGGTCCTCGCCAGGGGGCCCGCGAGCAGTTCTTC
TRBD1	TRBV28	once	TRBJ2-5	CASSPHRGLKTQYF	TGTGCCAGCAGTCCCCACAGGGGATTGAAGACCCAGTACTTC
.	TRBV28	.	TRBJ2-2	CASNQEYTGELFF	TGTGCCAGCAACCAGGAATACACCGGGGAGCTGTTTTTT
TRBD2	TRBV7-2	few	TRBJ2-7	CASSPRSGRASEQYF	TGTGCCAGCAGTCCCCGGAGCGGGAGGGCCAGCGAGCAGTACTTC
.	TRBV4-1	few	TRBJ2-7	CASSQQGGHEQYF	TGCGCCAGCAGCCAGCAGGGGGGCCACGAGCAGTACTTC
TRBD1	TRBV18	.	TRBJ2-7	CASSLDRGQGEQYF	TGTGCCAGCTCACTCGACAGGGGGCAGGGCGAGCAGTACTTC
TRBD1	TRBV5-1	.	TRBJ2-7	CASSFRSRGSEQYF	TGCGCCAGCAGCTTTCGGAGCAGGGGGTCCGAGCAGTACTTC
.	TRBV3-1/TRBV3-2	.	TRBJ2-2	CASSQGKGGGPLTGELFF	TGTGCCAGCAGCCAAGGAAAAGGAGGCGGGCCGCTCACCGGGGAGCTGTTTTTT
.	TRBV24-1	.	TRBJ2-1	CATSDLHREPEQFF	TGTGCCACCAGTGATTTGCATCGGGAGCCTGAGCAGTTCTTC
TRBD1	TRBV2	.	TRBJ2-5	CARDTGGETQYF	TGTGCCAGAGACACAGGGGGAGAGACCCAGTACTTC
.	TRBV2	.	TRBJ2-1	CASRAGGGEQFF	TGTGCCAGCAGAGCCGGAGGAGGTGAGCAGTTCTTC
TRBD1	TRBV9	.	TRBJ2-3	CASSVSDRGTDTQYF	TGTGCCAGCAGCGTATCAGACAGGGGGACAGATACGCAGTATTTT
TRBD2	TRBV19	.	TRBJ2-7	CASSISGSEQYF	TGTGCCAGTAGCATTAGCGGGAGCGAGCAGTACTTC
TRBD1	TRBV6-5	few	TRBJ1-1	CASSYRQGSTEAFF	TGTGCCAGCAGTTATCGACAGGGCAGCACTGAAGCTTTCTTT
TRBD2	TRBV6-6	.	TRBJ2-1	CASAGTSSSYNEQFF	TGTGCCAGCGCCGGGACTAGCTCCTCCTACAATGAGCAGTTCTTC
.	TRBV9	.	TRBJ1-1	CASSVEAGRAEAFF	TGTGCCAGCAGCGTAGAGGCGGGACGCGCTGAAGCTTTCTTT
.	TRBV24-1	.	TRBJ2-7	CATSAGSSYEQYF	TGTGCCACCAGTGCCGGGAGCTCCTACGAGCAGTACTTC
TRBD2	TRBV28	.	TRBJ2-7	CASNTFGGRAGNEQYF	TGTGCCAGCAACACCTTCGGCGGGAGGGCCGGCAACGAGCAGTACTTC
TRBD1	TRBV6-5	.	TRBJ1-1	CASSRDRQNTEAFF	TGTGCCAGCAGCCGGGACAGACAGAACACTGAAGCTTTCTTT
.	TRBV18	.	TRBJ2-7	CASSPPNRAGEQYF	TGTGCCAGCTCACCACCGAACAGGGCAGGCGAGCAGTACTTC
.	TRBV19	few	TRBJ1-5	CASSIAPSFKGYGNQPQHF	TGTGCCAGTAGTATAGCCCCCAGCTTCAAGGGGTACGGCAATCAGCCCCAGCATTTT
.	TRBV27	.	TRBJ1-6	CASSLIGVGNSPLHF	TGTGCCAGCAGTTTAATCGGGGTGGGTAATTCACCCCTCCACTTT
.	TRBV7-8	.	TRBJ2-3	CASTVNFADTQYF	TGTGCCAGTACTGTGAATTTCGCAGATACGCAGTATTTT
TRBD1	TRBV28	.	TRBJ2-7	CASSTGGTGFYEQYF	TGTGCCAGCAGCACCGGTGGGACAGGGTTCTACGAGCAGTACTTC
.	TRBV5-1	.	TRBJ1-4	CASSLWPTNEKLFF	TGCGCCAGCAGCTTGTGGCCAACTAATGAAAAACTGTTTTTT
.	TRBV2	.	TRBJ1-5	CASSEQGGGQPQHF	TGTGCCAGCAGCGAACAGGGCGGAGGGCAGCCCCAGCATTTT
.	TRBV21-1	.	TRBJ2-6	CASSRSTVTSSGANVLTF	TGTGCCAGCAGCAGATCTACAGTTACCTCCTCTGGGGCCAACGTCCTGACTTTC
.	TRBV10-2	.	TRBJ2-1	CARSYPTYNEQFF	TGCGCCAGGTCGTACCCTACCTACAATGAGCAGTTCTTC
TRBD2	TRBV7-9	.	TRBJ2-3	CATTWRRSGKADTQYF	TGTGCCACTACGTGGCGGCGTAGCGGGAAGGCAGATACGCAGTATTTT
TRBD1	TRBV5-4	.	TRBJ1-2	CASSLAGGSGYTF	TGTGCCAGCAGCTTGGCAGGGGGCTCTGGCTACACCTTC
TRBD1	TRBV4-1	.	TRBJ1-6	CASSSLDRGNSPLHF	TGCGCCAGCAGCTCACTGGACAGGGGTAATTCACCCCTCCACTTT
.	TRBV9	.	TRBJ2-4	CASSQDHSGGRRKNIQYF	TGTGCCAGCAGCCAAGACCACTCGGGTGGCCGACGCAAAAACATTCAGTACTTC
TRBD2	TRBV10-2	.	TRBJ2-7	CASSRGWTSGLYEQYF	TGCGCCAGCAGCCGGGGGTGGACTAGCGGGCTATACGAGCAGTACTTC
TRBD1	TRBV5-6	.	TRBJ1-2	CASSRGQGGTNYGYTF	TGTGCCAGCAGCCGAGGACAGGGGGGAACCAACTATGGCTACACCTTC
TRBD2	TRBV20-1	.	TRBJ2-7	CSASRREGVNEQYF	TGCAGTGCTAGTAGGCGGGAGGGCGTAAACGAGCAGTACTTC
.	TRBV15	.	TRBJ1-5	CATSRDPGPQPQHF	TGTGCCACCAGCAGAGACCCAGGGCCCCAGCCCCAGCATTTT
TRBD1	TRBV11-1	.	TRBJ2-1	CASSFSGTVIEQFF	TGTGCCAGCAGCTTCTCCGGGACAGTGATTGAGCAGTTCTTC
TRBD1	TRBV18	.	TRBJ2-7	CASSRDRGRDEQYF	TGTGCCAGCTCACGGGACAGGGGGAGGGACGAGCAGTACTTC
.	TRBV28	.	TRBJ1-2	CASSPFYYGGGLTNYGYTF	TGTGCCAGCAGCCCTTTCTATTATGGAGGTGGCCTGACAAACTATGGCTACACCTTC
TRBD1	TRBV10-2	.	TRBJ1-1	CASNQGDRGAEAFF	TGCGCCAGCAATCAAGGGGACAGGGGAGCTGAAGCTTTCTTT
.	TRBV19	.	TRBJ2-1	CASSSEYEQFF	TGTGCCAGTAGTAGCGAGTATGAGCAGTTCTTC
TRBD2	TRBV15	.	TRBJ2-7	CATSRDYVAGEGEQYF	TGTGCCACCAGCAGAGATTATGTTGCGGGAGAGGGCGAGCAGTACTTC